The 29 T cell receptor beta chains below all came from one sample that was sequenced in a study of blood T cell repertoires in COVID-19. The table came from immunoSEQ multiplex PCR; TCRdb's copy has only in-frame clones and leaves some out. In the table there are 120,000 or so clones, 79% of which are singletons. The specimen was peripheral blood. The origin of the receptors is a man between 40 and 49 years old with active or convalescent COVID-19.

The chain has TRBV5-5 and TRBJ2-7; TRBD1 matches at 8 bases. Trimming removed 4 bases from V and 4 bases from J; junction bases left unmatched: 7. The germline V gene encodes CDR1 SGHKS and CDR2 YYEKEE (reference sequence). This CDR3 has 14 amino acids. CDR3 loop: CASSIDRGWYEQYF. The CDR3 coding sequence is TGTGCCAGCAGCATTGACAGGGGTTGGTACGAGCAGTACTTC.

This chain links TRBV4-2 with TRBJ2-3, with 9 bases fitting TRBD2. V shed 4 bases and J 2 bases; nucleotides not matched to a gene: 4. The CDR3 loop spans 15 amino acids. CDR1 is LGHNA and CDR2 is YNFKEQ in the germline V gene. CDR3: CASSLGLANTDTQYF. CDR3 sequence (DNA): TGTGCCAGCAGCCTCGGACTAGCGAACACAGATACGCAGTATTTT.

This chain links TRBV30 with TRBJ1-4; TRBD1 matches at 9 bases. CDR3 length: 15 residues. V trimming: 4 bases; J trimming: 7 bases; junction bases outside the gene matches: 10. The V gene's germline CDR1 is GTSNPN and CDR2 SVGIG (reference sequence). In DNA form, the CDR3 reads TGTGCCTGGACCAAGGGTGGGACAGGGTCTGAAAAACTGTTTTTT. It translates to CAWTKGGTGSEKLFF.

The rearrangement joins TRBV3-1 (or the pseudogene TRBV3-2) to TRBJ1-5; 8 bases align to TRBD1. Germline V CDR1 and CDR2: LGHDT, YNNKEL (reference sequence). The length of the CDR3 is 14 residues. Trimming took 4 bases from V and 7 from J; bases not matched to a gene: 6. The CDR3 coding sequence is TGTGCCAGCAGCCTTGGACAGGGTGGACAGCCCCAGCATTTT. Its translation is CASSLGQGGQPQHF.

This chain joins TRBV6-5 and TRBJ2-2; 9 bases agree with TRBD2. Per the germline V gene, CDR1 is MNHEY and CDR2 is SVGAGI. The V gene end was trimmed by 6 bases and the J gene end by 3 bases; junction bases not matched to a gene: 2. The CDR3 spans 14 residues. The DNA for the CDR3 is TGTGCCAGCAGGTCTAGCGGGGACACCGGGGAGCTGTTTTTT. Its translation is CASRSSGDTGELFF.

The V gene is TRBV9, the J gene TRBJ2-1, with D possibly being TRBD1 (5 bases). V lost 3 bases and J 10 bases, leaving 8 bases between the germline ends. This CDR3 contains 11 residues. Germline V gene data show CDR1 as SGDLS and CDR2 as YYNGEE. CDR3 sequence reads: CASSEGQEQFF. The CDR3 nucleotides read TGTGCCAGCAGCGAAGGACAAGAGCAGTTCTTC.

Only a few counts were recorded for this clone. CDR3 nucleotide sequence: TGTGCCAGCAGCCCCCCGGACAGGGGGCAAAATGAGCAGTTCTTC. Encoded protein: CASSPPDRGQNEQFF. V usage is TRBV16 and J usage is TRBJ2-1, with 11 bases fitting TRBD1. The junction had 6 bases not matched to a gene; V was cut back by 4 bases and J by 7 bases. This CDR3 region has 15 residues. Germline CDR1 is KGHSY and CDR2 is FQNENV. Full variable domain (rest looked up from reference TRBV16 and TRBJ2-1): GEEVAQTPKHLVRGEGQKAKLYCAPIKGHSYVFWYQQVLKNEFKFLISFQNENVFDETGMPKERFSAKCLPNSPCSLEIQATKLEDSAVYFCASSPPDRGQNEQFFGPGTRLTVL.

This clone was seen only a few times. This chain links TRBV2 with TRBJ1-1; 11 bases match TRBD1. CDR1 and CDR2 from the germline V gene are SNHLY and FYNNEI. V was pared by 1 base and J by 1 base, with 2 bases of the junction left unmatched. The CDR3 totals 16 residues. In DNA form, the CDR3 reads TGTGCCAGCAGTGAAGGGACAGGGGGCCAGAACACTGAAGCTTTCTTT. Translation gives CASSEGTGGQNTEAFF.

This chain joins TRBV7-9 and TRBJ2-1, with 8 positions matching TRBD2. Germline CDR1 is SEHNR and CDR2 is FQNEAQ (reference sequence). There are 15 residues in the CDR3. With V trimmed by 6 bases and J by 6 bases, 10 bases remained unmatched. The CDR3 sequence: CASSPNSGIPNEQFF. The CDR3 DNA reads TGTGCCAGCAGTCCGAATAGCGGGATTCCCAATGAGCAGTTCTTC.

The V and J genes are TRBV30 and TRBJ1-3; no firm D call. This CDR3 contains 12 residues. V was cut by 3 bases and J by 1 base, with 4 bases left in between. Germline V gene data show CDR1 as GTSNPN and CDR2 as SVGIG (reference sequence). The CDR3 region is CAWSTSGNTIYF. Here the CDR3 DNA reads TGTGCCTGGAGCACATCTGGAAACACCATATATTTT.

This rearrangement joins TRBV27 to TRBJ2-3; TRBD1 agrees at 10 bases. The CDR3 extends over 15 amino acids. The junction had 3 bases not matched to a gene; V was cut back by 2 bases and J by 4 bases. Germline assignment: CDR1 MNHEY and CDR2 SMNVEV (reference sequence). The CDR3 spells CASSLPGQGSDTQYF. CDR3 DNA: TGTGCCAGCAGTTTACCGGGACAGGGGTCAGATACGCAGTATTTT.

The V gene is TRBV29-1, the J gene TRBJ2-7; 10 bases agree with TRBD1. V was clipped by 7 bases and J by 6 bases; unmatched bases: 18. CDR1 and CDR2 (germline): SQVTM, ANQGSEA. There are 16 residues in the CDR3. Here the CDR3 DNA reads TGCAGCGCCCAGGACAGGGGGAGCGGGAGATCCCTCGAGCAGTACTTC. This translates into CSAQDRGSGRSLEQYF.

This clone was counted a few times. The CDR3: CSVAPPGAGVGETQYF. CDR3 nucleotides: TGCAGCGTTGCCCCCCCCGGGGCGGGAGTAGGAGAGACCCAGTACTTC. The V call is TRBV29-1, the J call TRBJ2-5; 7 positions match TRBD2. Losses at the gene ends were 4 bases for V and 4 bases for J; bases not matched to a gene: 15. The CDR3 covers 16 residues. CDR1 SQVTM and CDR2 ANQGSEA come from the germline V gene.

The chain has TRBV19 and TRBJ1-2, with 9 bases fitting TRBD1. Germline V lookup: CDR1 LNHDA, CDR2 SQIVND (reference sequence). CDR3 length equals 15 residues. The V gene end was trimmed by 3 bases and the J gene end by 6 bases; junction bases not matched to a gene: 8. The CDR3 is CASSMARDREDGYTF. CDR3 bases: TGTGCCAGTAGTATGGCCCGGGACAGGGAGGATGGCTACACCTTC.

The CDR3 DNA sequence: TGTGCCAGCAGTTATCCAGGGGTAGTCCACAATGAGCAGTTCTTC. As protein: CASSYPGVVHNEQFF. V and J are TRBV6-6 and TRBJ2-1; perhaps TRBD1 as D (6 bases). Deletions cut 3 bases from V and 5 bases from J, with 14 bases between. The CDR3 is made up of 15 amino acids. From germline, CDR1 is MNHNY and CDR2 SVGAGI (reference sequence).

The V call is TRBV25-1, the J call TRBJ2-5; the match to TRBD2 covers 12 bases. Germline V gives CDR1 MGHDK, CDR2 SYGVNS. The V and J ends lost 6 bases and 4 bases, in that order; junction bases with no gene match: 6. The CDR3 is made up of 15 amino acids. CDR3 residues: CASRRLAGVVETQYF. CDR3 nucleotide sequence: TGTGCCAGCAGGAGACTAGCGGGAGTGGTAGAGACCCAGTACTTC. The full variable domain, rest sourced from reference TRBV25-1 and TRBJ2-5, is EADIYQTPRYLVIGTGKKITLECSQTMGHDKMYWYQQDPGMELHLIHYSYGVNSTEKGDLSSESTVSRIRTEHFPLTLESARPSHTSQYLCASRRLAGVVETQYFGPGTRLLVL.

The V call is TRBV27, the J call TRBJ1-2; a weak D match, TRBD1 (6 bases). CDR1 is MNHEY, CDR2 SMNVEV, per germline (reference sequence). The CDR3 consists of 14 residues. V was pared by 4 bases and J by 2 bases, with 11 bases between. This chain's CDR3 is CASSSQQGNYGYTF. The CDR3 nucleotides are TGTGCCAGCAGTTCGCAACAGGGAAACTATGGCTACACCTTC.

The DNA for the CDR3 is TGTGCCAGCAGTGTGTTTACGGGATTTCGCCCCGGGACAGGGAATGACTACACCTTC. Translation gives CASSVFTGFRPGTGNDYTF. V is TRBV6-1 and J is TRBJ1-2, with 9 nucleotides matching TRBD1. This CDR3 has 19 residues. V lost 4 bases, J lost 10 bases, and 25 bases stayed unmatched. Germline CDR1 and CDR2: MNHNS and SASEGT.

The V gene is TRBV29-1, the J gene TRBJ2-1, with D possibly called TRBD1 or TRBD2 (5 bases each). CDR1 is SQVTM and CDR2 is ANQGSEA in the germline V gene. The CDR3 loop spans 13 amino acids. With 7 bases removed from V and 7 bases from J, the gap between germline ends came to 17 bases. In DNA, the CDR3 is TGCAGCGCGGGACCGACCCAGGGAAATGAGCAGTTCTTC. Encoded protein: CSAGPTQGNEQFF.

The V and J genes are TRBV7-9 and TRBJ2-3; 8 nucleotides agree with TRBD2. The germline gives CDR1 SEHNR, CDR2 FQNEAQ (reference sequence). The CDR3 is 15 amino acids. V gave up 1 base and J gave up 6 bases; unmatched junction bases: 6. CDR3 sequence (DNA): TGTGCCAGCAGCTTAGGAACCGGGACTAGGGATACGCAGTATTTT. Translating it yields CASSLGTGTRDTQYF.

The chain combines TRBV9 with TRBJ1-5, with a possible D match to TRBD1 (6 bases). Trimming left V 4 bases short and J 1 base short, with 9 bases between. Germline loops: CDR1 SGDLS, CDR2 YYNGEE. This CDR3 contains 14 residues. In DNA form, the CDR3 reads TGTGCCAGCAGCCGGGACACAAGCAATCAGCCCCAGCATTTT. This codes for CASSRDTSNQPQHF.

The rearrangement joins TRBV13 to TRBJ2-7, with TRBD1 matching 8 bases. The CDR3 covers 11 residues. Germline trimming cut 4 bases from V and 10 bases from J; bases unmatched to any gene: 3. Per germline, CDR1 PRHDT and CDR2 FYEKMQ (reference sequence). CDR3 in amino acids: CASSSQGAQYF. For the CDR3, the DNA is TGTGCCAGCAGCTCTCAGGGGGCACAGTACTTC.

V gene TRBV6-5 combines with J gene TRBJ1-1; D remains ambiguous. V gave up 8 bases and J gave up 4 bases, with 14 bases separating them. Germline V CDR1 and CDR2: MNHEY, SVGAGI. The CDR3 contains 13 residues. The CDR3 coding sequence is TGTGCCAGCCAAGAACAGATGGGCACTGAAGCTTTCTTT. As protein: CASQEQMGTEAFF.

In its sample, this clone was seen a few times. The chain has TRBV6-5 and TRBJ1-1, with a weak D call TRBD1 (5 bases). Trimming took off 6 bases at V and 5 bases at J, with 19 bases between the two ends. This CDR3 spans 15 amino acids. Germline assignment: CDR1 MNHEY and CDR2 SVGAGI. CDR3 protein: CASSHRGGRETEAFF. As DNA, the CDR3 is TGTGCCAGCAGCCACCGGGGGGGACGGGAAACTGAAGCTTTCTTT.

The chain is built from TRBV19 and TRBJ2-1; 8 nucleotides align to TRBD2. Germline-derived CDR1 and CDR2 are LNHDA and SQIVND (reference sequence). The J segment lost 7 bases and the V segment lost 5 bases, leaving 7 bases of the junction unmatched. CDR3 size: 14 residues. CDR3 nucleotides: TGTGCCAGTAGTCGGGGGACTAGAGAGAATGAGCAGTTCTTC. Translated, it gives CASSRGTRENEQFF.

The chain combines TRBV18 with TRBJ1-1; TRBD1 agrees at 7 bases. The junction had 3 bases not matched to a gene; V was cut back by 5 bases and J by 3 bases. CDR1 and CDR2 (germline): KGHSH, LQKENI. The CDR3 runs 13 residues. The CDR3 bases are TGTGCCAGCTCAGCTACAGGGGACACTGAAGCTTTCTTT. It translates to CASSATGDTEAFF.

The chain carries TRBV4-3 and TRBJ1-6; tentative D call: TRBD1 (6 bases). Germline CDR1 and CDR2: LGHNA and YSLEER. Trimming took off 3 bases at V and 10 bases at J, with 16 bases between the two ends. The CDR3 extends over 15 amino acids. Written as DNA, the CDR3 is TGCGCCAGCAGCCACGACACAGGGAAGGGATCACCCCTCCACTTT. It is translated as CASSHDTGKGSPLHF.

The chain carries TRBV24-1 and TRBJ2-6; TRBD1 is a possible D gene (6 bases). Trimming removed 5 bases from V and 2 bases from J, with 12 bases in between. The germline CDR1 and CDR2 sequences are KGHDR and SFDVKD. This CDR3 contains 16 residues. The CDR3 sequence: CATSGQGKPGANVLTF. Here the CDR3 DNA reads TGTGCCACCAGTGGCCAGGGGAAACCTGGGGCCAACGTCCTGACTTTC.

The chain joins TRBV7-3 to TRBJ2-5; 9 positions agree with TRBD2. The CDR3 runs to 15 residues. Germline V CDR1 and CDR2: SGHTA, FQGTGA. Losses at the gene ends were 5 bases for V and 5 bases for J; bases not matched to a gene: 9. The CDR3 loop is CASSPLAGMSETQYF. In DNA form, the CDR3 reads TGTGCCAGCAGCCCCCTAGCGGGAATGTCGGAGACCCAGTACTTC.